The present T cell receptor beta chain was sequenced within a study of blood T cell repertoires in COVID-19. The overall study: COVID-19 samples from acute and convalescent phases originated in the United States, Italy and Spain. PBMCs, B-cell-depleted T cells, or T cells were the source of the cDNA or gDNA that made up the material.

Sequencing used immunoSEQ multiplex PCR; TCRdb keeps in-frame clones, though not all of them. This repertoire shows some 150,000 clones, about 87% found once; its top ten account for 4% to 4.5%. The sequenced material came from peripheral blood. The source of this sequence is a woman aged 40-49 years with acute or convalescent COVID-19.

CDR3 loop: CASKETGGRGNQPQHF. For the CDR3, the DNA is TGTGCCAGCAAAGAGACAGGGGGCAGGGGCAATCAGCCCCAGCATTTT. V gene TRBV28 combines with J gene TRBJ1-5; TRBD1 matches 10 bases. The CDR3 is 16 residues long. CDR1 MDHEN and CDR2 SYDVKM come from the germline V gene. Trimming removed 7 bases from V and 2 bases from J; junction bases left unmatched: 8.